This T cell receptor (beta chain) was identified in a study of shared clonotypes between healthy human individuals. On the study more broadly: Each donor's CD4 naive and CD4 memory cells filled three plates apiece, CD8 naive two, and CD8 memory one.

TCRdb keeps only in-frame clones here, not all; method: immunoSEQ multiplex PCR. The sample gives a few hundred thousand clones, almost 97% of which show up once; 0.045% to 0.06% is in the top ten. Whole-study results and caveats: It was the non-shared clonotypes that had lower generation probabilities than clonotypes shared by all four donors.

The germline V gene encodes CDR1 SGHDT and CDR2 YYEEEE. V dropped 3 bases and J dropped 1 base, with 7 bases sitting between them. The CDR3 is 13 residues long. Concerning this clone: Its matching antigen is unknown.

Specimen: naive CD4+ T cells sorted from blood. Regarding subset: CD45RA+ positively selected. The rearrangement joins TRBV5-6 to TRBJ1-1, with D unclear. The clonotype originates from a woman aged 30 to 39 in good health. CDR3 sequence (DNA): TGTGCCAGCAGCTCTCGGGGGAACACTGAAGCTTTCTTT. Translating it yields CASSSRGNTEAFF.